The 23 T cell receptor beta chains reported below all come from one sample, sequenced in a study of beta chain features in type 1 diabetes. The sequenced template was cDNA made from the entire isolated RNA. TCRdb's copy holds only in-frame clones and misses some; the assay was immunoSEQ multiplex PCR. The profile shows about 320,000 clones, 13% to 15% of them singletons. Sequenced material: central memory CD4+ T cells from blood. All receptors derive from a man younger than 40 in good health.

The sample holds a few counts of this clone. This chain joins TRBV6-6 and TRBJ1-2; 7 bases are a match to TRBD1. V shed 8 bases, J shed 2 bases, and the junction held 5 bases outside the gene matches. The CDR3 consists of 13 residues. In germline, CDR1 is MNHNY, CDR2 SVGAGI (reference sequence). CDR3 DNA: TGTGCCAGCCAGCCGGGACAGAACTATGGCTACACCTTC. It yields the protein CASQPGQNYGYTF.

This clone was seen a few times. V usage is TRBV10-3 and J usage is TRBJ1-2; 9 positions match TRBD1. CDR1 and CDR2 from the germline V gene are ENHRY and SYGVKD. CDR3 length equals 12 residues. The trim removed 5 bases at V and 8 bases at J, leaving 3 bases unmatched. The CDR3 DNA sequence: TGTGCCATCAGTCGGGACAGGGACGGCTACACCTTC. Translating gives CAISRDRDGYTF.

V is TRBV6-1 and J is TRBJ2-3; D possibly matches TRBD1 or TRBD2 (6 bases each). The CDR3 contains 15 residues. V shed 1 base and J shed 4 bases, with 12 bases lying between them. Per germline, CDR1 MNHNS and CDR2 SASEGT. The CDR3 coding sequence is TGTGCCAGCAGTGAAGAAGAGGGGGGAGCAGATACGCAGTATTTT. Translated, it gives CASSEEEGGADTQYF.

The chain links TRBV27 to TRBJ1-5; D perhaps matches TRBD1 (6 bases). V was shortened by 5 bases and J by 3 bases, with 11 bases between the two germline ends. Germline V gives CDR1 MNHEY, CDR2 SMNVEV (reference sequence). There are 14 residues in the CDR3. CDR3 protein: CASSGPGDNQPQHF. The CDR3 nucleotides are TGTGCCAGCAGTGGGCCAGGGGACAATCAGCCCCAGCATTTT.

This clone was detected only a few times. V is TRBV5-6 and J is TRBJ1-5; D gene ambiguous. The CDR3 is 13 amino acids. Germline CDR1 and CDR2: SGHDT and YYEEEE. V lost 5 bases and J 4 bases, leaving 10 bases between the germline ends. The CDR3 spells CASSRGLNQPQHF. CDR3 DNA: TGTGCCAGCAGTCGTGGACTAAATCAGCCCCAGCATTTT.

The chain recombines TRBV6-5 with TRBJ1-5; D is undetermined. The V end was cut by 8 bases, the J end by 7 bases, with 12 bases between. The germline V gene encodes CDR1 MNHEY and CDR2 SVGAGI. CDR3 length: 12 amino acids. The CDR3 here is CASGSVKQPQHF. The CDR3 DNA is TGTGCCAGCGGGTCAGTGAAACAGCCCCAGCATTTT.

This clone came up many times. The rearrangement links TRBV10-3 to TRBJ2-3, with D perhaps matching TRBD2 (6 bases). Germline-derived CDR1 and CDR2 are ENHRY and SYGVKD. This CDR3 is built from 15 residues. The V gene lost 4 bases and the J gene lost 1 base, with 12 bases spanning the gap. The CDR3 DNA is TGTGCCATCAGTGCGGCTAGCGAAGGCACAGATACGCAGTATTTT. Amino acids: CAISAASEGTDTQYF.

The rearrangement uses TRBV5-1 and TRBJ2-2; 10 positions match TRBD2. The CDR3 loop spans 16 amino acids. With V trimmed by 0 bases and J by 4 bases, 3 bases remained unmatched. Germline CDR1 and CDR2: SGHRS and YFSETQ. The CDR3 loop is CASSLDLAGATGELFF. Written as DNA, the CDR3 is TGCGCCAGCAGCTTGGATCTAGCGGGAGCCACCGGGGAGCTGTTTTTT.

This clone was found a few times. This chain joins TRBV1 and TRBJ2-7; TRBD1 reflects the table's D call only, with no check against the DNA. TRBV1 is shown as a pseudogene. The CDR3 covers 13 residues. CDR3 protein: CTSSRPNRVEQYF. DNA for the CDR3: TGCACCAGCAGCCGCCCGAACAGGGTCGAGCAGTACTTC.

The chain joins TRBV28 to TRBJ2-3; D is perhaps TRBD2 (7 bases). V was pared by 5 bases and J by 1 base, with 13 bases between. The CDR3 runs to 15 residues. Germline values: CDR1 MDHEN, CDR2 SYDVKM. The DNA of the CDR3 is TGTGCCAGCAGTCCCCAGGGGAGGGGCACAGATACGCAGTATTTT. This codes for CASSPQGRGTDTQYF.

This clone was picked up a small number of times. This chain uses TRBV2 with TRBJ2-3, with D possibly matching TRBD2 (6 bases). The V and J ends lost 2 bases and 1 base respectively, with 7 bases between them. The germline V gene has CDR1 SNHLY and CDR2 FYNNEI. The CDR3 is 14 residues long. In nucleotides, the CDR3 is TGTGCCAGCAGTGAACTAGCGCGCACAGATACGCAGTATTTT. Its translation is CASSELARTDTQYF.

This sequence joins TRBV5-1 and TRBJ2-3, with D uncertain. The CDR3 has 18 amino acids. V dropped 0 bases and J dropped 0 bases, with 17 bases sitting between them. From germline, CDR1 is SGHRS and CDR2 YFSETQ. CDR3 sequence reads: CASSLAAIGTVSTDTQYF. In nucleotides, the CDR3 is TGCGCCAGCAGCTTGGCCGCCATTGGAACAGTCAGCACAGATACGCAGTATTTT.

This clone was observed at least ten times. The CDR3 DNA sequence: TGTGCCAGCAGCGTAGAGGCGGGCCGGCTGGAGACCCAGTACTTC. Protein: CASSVEAGRLETQYF. The chain has TRBV9 and TRBJ2-5; possibly TRBD2 for D (5 bases). Germline V gives CDR1 SGDLS, CDR2 YYNGEE. V was cut by 0 bases and J by 5 bases, with 14 bases left in between. The CDR3 is 15 amino acids.

This clone has more than one count but fewer than ten. The chain employs TRBV5-6 and TRBJ2-5; 7 positions agree with TRBD1. The DNA end favors TRBJ2-7, so the J call may be wrong. The CDR3 covers 14 residues. Germline V CDR1 and CDR2: SGHDT, YYEEEE. CDR3 DNA: TGTGCCAGCAGCTTGGTGACAGGGATCTACGAGCAGTACTTC. It codes for CASSLVTGIYEQYF.

DNA of the CDR3: TGTGCCTCAAACCCGAGCGGGGGGACAGATACGCAGTATTTT. Residues: CASNPSGGTDTQYF. The rearrangement joins TRBV10-3 to TRBJ2-3; 9 bases align to TRBD2. The J segment lost 3 bases and the V segment lost 11 bases, leaving 9 bases of the junction unmatched. CDR1 and CDR2 (germline): ENHRY, SYGVKD. The CDR3 length is 14 residues.

This clone was recorded a few times. This chain links TRBV11-2 with TRBJ1-3, with no clear D. The germline V gene has CDR1 SGHAT and CDR2 FQNNGV. V lost 3 bases and J 8 bases, leaving 14 bases between the germline ends. The length of the CDR3 is 14 residues. CDR3 nucleotide sequence: TGTGCCAGCAGCTTGGGTTCGGCGGTTCACACCATATATTTT. This codes for CASSLGSAVHTIYF.

This clone occurred a few times. The chain links TRBV6-5 to TRBJ1-2, with D tentatively TRBD1 (6 bases). Deletions cut 5 bases from V and 6 bases from J, with 13 bases between. This CDR3 spans 13 amino acids. Germline CDR1 is MNHEY and CDR2 is SVGAGI. In DNA form, the CDR3 reads TGTGCCAGCAGTGAAGGAAAGGGGGATGGCTACACCTTC. Its translation is CASSEGKGDGYTF.

This clone was found a few times. The chain has TRBV30 and TRBJ1-4, with D possibly TRBD1 on 5 matching bases. This CDR3 is 14 amino acids long. V was shortened by 2 bases and J by 4 bases, with 11 bases between the two germline ends. The V gene's germline CDR1 is GTSNPN and CDR2 SVGIG (reference sequence). The CDR3 is CAWSTWDLNEKLFF. CDR3 coding DNA: TGTGCCTGGAGTACCTGGGACCTTAATGAAAAACTGTTTTTT.

The rearrangement links TRBV18 to TRBJ2-5, with D possibly TRBD2 on 6 matching bases. CDR1 and CDR2 (germline): KGHSH, LQKENI. CDR3 length: 14 residues. V shed 3 bases and J shed 3 bases, with 11 bases lying between them. This CDR3 reads CASSPWRAEETQYF. The DNA for the CDR3 is TGTGCCAGCTCACCGTGGAGGGCGGAAGAGACCCAGTACTTC.

This clone was found a few times. The CDR3 is CASSKEAAGMPNTEAFF. CDR3 bases: TGTGCCAGCAGCAAAGAGGCAGCCGGGATGCCGAACACTGAAGCTTTCTTT. J is TRBJ1-1 and V is TRBV21-1. TRBV21-1 has pseudogene status. The CDR3 is 17 amino acids.

The chain employs TRBV29-1 and TRBJ2-5; D gene uncertain. The CDR3 extends over 13 amino acids. CDR1 SQVTM and CDR2 ANQGSEA come from the germline V gene. Trimming shortened V by 0 bases and J by 6 bases, and 11 bases separated the two germline ends. The CDR3 loop reads CSVEDRWAKTQYF. Here the CDR3 DNA reads TGCAGCGTTGAAGATAGATGGGCGAAGACCCAGTACTTC.

The gene calls are TRBV5-1 and TRBJ1-1, with D maybe TRBD1 (6 bases). Trimming left V 4 bases short and J 6 bases short, with 16 bases between. The CDR3 covers 14 residues. Per the germline V gene, CDR1 is SGHRS and CDR2 is YFSETQ. The DNA for the CDR3 is TGCGCCAGCAGCCTGAACGCAGGGGATCCTGAAGCTTTCTTT. Residues: CASSLNAGDPEAFF. The variable domain in full, completed from reference TRBV5-1 and TRBJ1-1, reads KAGVTQTPRYLIKTRGQQVTLSCSPISGHRSVSWYQQTPGQGLQFLFEYFSETQRNKGNFPGRFSGRQFSNSRSEMNVSTLELGDSALYLCASSLNAGDPEAFFGQGTRLTVV.

This clone has a handful of counts. The gene calls are TRBV9 and TRBJ2-7, with a tentative D call TRBD2 (5 bases). CDR3 length equals 13 residues. V was cut by 1 base and J by 2 bases, with 7 bases left in between. Germline values: CDR1 SGDLS, CDR2 YYNGEE. The chain's CDR3 is CASSVLAPYEQYF. The CDR3 DNA sequence: TGTGCCAGCAGCGTACTAGCTCCCTACGAGCAGTACTTC.